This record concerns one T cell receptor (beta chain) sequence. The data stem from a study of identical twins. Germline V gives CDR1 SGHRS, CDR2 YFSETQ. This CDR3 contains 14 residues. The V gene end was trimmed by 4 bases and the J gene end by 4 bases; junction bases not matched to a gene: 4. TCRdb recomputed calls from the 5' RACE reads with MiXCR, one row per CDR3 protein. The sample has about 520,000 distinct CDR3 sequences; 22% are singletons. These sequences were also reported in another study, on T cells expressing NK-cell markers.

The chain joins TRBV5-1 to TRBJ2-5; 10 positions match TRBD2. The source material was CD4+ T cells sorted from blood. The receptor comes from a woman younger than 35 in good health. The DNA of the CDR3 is TGCGCCAGCAGCACCGGGACTAGCGCAGAGACCCAGTACTTC. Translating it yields CASSTGTSAETQYF.